A selection of T cell receptor beta chains follows, all from one sample in a study of PD-L1 blockade in urothelial cancer. TCRdb's copy holds only in-frame clones and misses some; the assay was immunoSEQ multiplex PCR. The table lists about 42,000 clones, 81% of them singletons. This material consisted of PBMCs, taken around atezolizumab (anti-PD-L1) treatment. These TCRs come from an older man with urothelial cancer. CDR3s include the opening cysteine and the closing phenylalanine or tryptophan. Expanded clones are given a class, and other clones once, few, many or no size at all.

V: TRBV19; size: once; J: TRBJ2-7; CDR3: CASSIYQGPGYEQYF
V: TRBV27; size: NA; J: TRBJ2-6; CDR3: CASSPGTGDSGANVLTF
V: TRBV5-4; size: NA; J: TRBJ2-1; CDR3: CASSSDLAGSYNEQFF
V: TRBV5-1; size: once; J: TRBJ2-1; CDR3: CASSLALADYNEQFF
V: TRBV5-6; size: NA; J: TRBJ1-2; CDR3: CASSLRGGYGYTF
V: TRBV9; size: medium-sized; J: TRBJ2-1; CDR3: CASSDNNEQFF
V: TRBV28; size: once; J: TRBJ2-1; CDR3: CASSSGGSSYNEQFF
V: TRBV10-2; size: NA; J: TRBJ1-2; CDR3: CASSENPGGGYGYTF
V: TRBV5-1; size: NA; J: TRBJ2-1; CDR3: CASSLIAGANEQFF
V: TRBV7-2; size: NA; J: TRBJ2-7; CDR3: CASSLGGSGTYEQYF
V: TRBV4-3; size: NA; J: TRBJ2-2; CDR3: CASSQDEASGSREYTGELFF
V: TRBV7-9; size: NA; J: TRBJ2-2; CDR3: CASSRQGEAGELFF
V: TRBV7-9; size: NA; J: TRBJ2-7; CDR3: CAWGEGPDYEQYF